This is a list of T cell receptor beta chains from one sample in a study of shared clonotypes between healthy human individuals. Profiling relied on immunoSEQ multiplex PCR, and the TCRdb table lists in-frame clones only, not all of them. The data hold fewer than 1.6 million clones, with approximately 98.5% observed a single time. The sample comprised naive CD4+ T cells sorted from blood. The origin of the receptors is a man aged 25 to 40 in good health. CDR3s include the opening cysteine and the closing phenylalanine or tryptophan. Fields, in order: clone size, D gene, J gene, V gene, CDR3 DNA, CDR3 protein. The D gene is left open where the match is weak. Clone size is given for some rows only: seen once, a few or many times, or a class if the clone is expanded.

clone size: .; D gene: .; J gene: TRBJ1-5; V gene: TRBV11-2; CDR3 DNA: TGTGCCAGCAGCTTAGGATGGTATTTAAGTCAGCCCCAGCATTTT; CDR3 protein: CASSLGWYLSQPQHF
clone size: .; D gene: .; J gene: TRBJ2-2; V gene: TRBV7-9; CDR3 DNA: TGTGCCAGCAGCTCTACCGGTGAGGGAGCCGACGGGGAGCTGTTTTTT; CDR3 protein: CASSSTGEGADGELFF
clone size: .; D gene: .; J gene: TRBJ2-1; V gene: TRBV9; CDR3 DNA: TGTGCCAGCAGCGTAGTAGACACCTACAATGAGCAGTTCTTC; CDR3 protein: CASSVVDTYNEQFF
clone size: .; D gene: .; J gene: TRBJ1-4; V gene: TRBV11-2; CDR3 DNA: TGTGCCAGCAGCTTAATAGGATCAACTAATGAAAAACTGTTTTTT; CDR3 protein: CASSLIGSTNEKLFF
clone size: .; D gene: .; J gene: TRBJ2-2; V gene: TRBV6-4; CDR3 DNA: TGTGCCAGCAGTGAAGCGCCGAACACCGGGGAGCTGTTTTTT; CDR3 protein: CASSEAPNTGELFF
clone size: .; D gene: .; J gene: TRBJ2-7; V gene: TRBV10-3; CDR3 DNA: TGTGCCATCAGTCTGGACTCCTACGAGCAGTACTTC; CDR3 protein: CAISLDSYEQYF
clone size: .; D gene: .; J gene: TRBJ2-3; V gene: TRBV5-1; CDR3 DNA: TGCGCCAGCAGCTTACATCATGCCAACCCCACAGATACGCAGTATTTT; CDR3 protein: CASSLHHANPTDTQYF
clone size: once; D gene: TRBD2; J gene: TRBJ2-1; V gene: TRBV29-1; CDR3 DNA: TGCAGCGTTGACGGTAGCGGGAGTCGGAATGAGCAGTTCTTC; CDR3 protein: CSVDGSGSRNEQFF
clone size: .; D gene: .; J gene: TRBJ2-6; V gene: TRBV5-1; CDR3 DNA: TGCGCCAGCAGCTTCACCACTCCTGGGGCCAACGTCCTGACTTTC; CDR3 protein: CASSFTTPGANVLTF
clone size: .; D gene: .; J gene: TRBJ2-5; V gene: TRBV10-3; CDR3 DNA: TGTGCCATCAGTGAGGGCCTTAGCTACGGGACCCAGTACTTC; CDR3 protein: CAISEGLSYGTQYF
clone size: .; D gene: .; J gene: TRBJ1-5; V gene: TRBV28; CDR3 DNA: TGTGCCAGCAGTTTCCAGGGCCATCAGCCCCAGCATTTT; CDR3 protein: CASSFQGHQPQHF
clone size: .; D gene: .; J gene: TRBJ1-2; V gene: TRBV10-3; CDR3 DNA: TGTGCCACCACCCAACGAGACTATGGCTACACCTTC; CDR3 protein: CATTQRDYGYTF
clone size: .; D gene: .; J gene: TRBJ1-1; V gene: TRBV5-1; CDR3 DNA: TGCGCCAGCAGCTTGAGGGTGAACACTGAAGCTTTCTTT; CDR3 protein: CASSLRVNTEAFF
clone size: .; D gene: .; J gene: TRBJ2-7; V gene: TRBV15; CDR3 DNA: TGTGCCACCAGCAGATTCCTCGACAGGCCGAGAGAGCAGTACTTC; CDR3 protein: CATSRFLDRPREQYF
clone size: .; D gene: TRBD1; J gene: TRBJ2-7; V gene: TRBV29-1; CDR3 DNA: TGCAGCGGGGGACAGGGGATTTACGAGCAGTACTTC; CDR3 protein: CSGGQGIYEQYF
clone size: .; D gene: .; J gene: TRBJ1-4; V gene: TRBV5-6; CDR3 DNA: TGTGCCAGCAGCTCCCTGCTTATCGACAGGACGGAACTGTTTTTT; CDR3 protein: CASSSLLIDRTELFF
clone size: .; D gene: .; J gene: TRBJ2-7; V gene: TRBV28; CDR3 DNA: TGTGCCAGCAGTTTAGTTTACGAGCAGTACTTC; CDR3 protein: CASSLVYEQYF
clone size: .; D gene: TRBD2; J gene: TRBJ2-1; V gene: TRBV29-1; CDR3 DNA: TGCAGCGTTGAACGTCGCGGGAGGGCCAAGAGGGGAGACAATGAGCAGTTCTTC; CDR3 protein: CSVERRGRAKRGDNEQFF
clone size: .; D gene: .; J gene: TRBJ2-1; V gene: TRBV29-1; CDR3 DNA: TGCAGCGTTGAGGTTGGGGTAGCGGACAACTACAATGAGCAGTTCTTC; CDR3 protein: CSVEVGVADNYNEQFF
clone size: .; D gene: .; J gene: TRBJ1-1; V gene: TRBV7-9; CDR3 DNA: TGTGCCAGCAGGCAACAGGATGAAGCTTTCTTT; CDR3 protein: CASRQQDEAFF
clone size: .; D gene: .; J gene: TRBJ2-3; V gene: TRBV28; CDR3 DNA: TGTGCCAGCAGACGTGTCGCAGGGGCAGATACGCAGTATTTT; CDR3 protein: CASRRVAGADTQYF
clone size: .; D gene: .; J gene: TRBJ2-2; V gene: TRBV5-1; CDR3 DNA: TGCGCCAGCAGCTTGGCATCGGGCAGGTTGGACACCGGGGAGCTGTTTTTT; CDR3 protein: CASSLASGRLDTGELFF